The TCR beta chain described here comes from a study of Graves' ophthalmopathy and Graves' hyperthyroidism. Germline V gene lookup returns CDR1 SGHAT and CDR2 FQNNGV. The V segment lost 1 base and the J segment 7 bases; nucleotides outside the gene matches: 2. CDR3 length: 13 residues. This clonotype was seen more than once but under ten times. Antigen unknown. Beta-chain TCR CDR3 regions were amplified from RNA transcripts. HTBI primers primed a first-round RT-PCR, and a second-round multiplex PCR followed. TCRdb ran MiXCR on the multiplex PCR reads and lists one entry per CDR3 protein. The table shows 680,000 or so distinct CDR3 sequences, with 22% occurring only once. Regarding the study as a whole: A classifier, a 13-signature model, separated ophthalmopathy from stable hyperthyroidism with approximately 87% sensitivity and 81.08% specificity. Most thyroid clonotypes with frequency above 0.001 were detected in blood too.

This clonotype was obtained from a young woman with stable Graves' hyperthyroidism. Some clones in this sample may be carry-over from other donors' samples. Sequenced material: peripheral blood. The chain is built from TRBV11-2 and TRBJ1-2, with 8 bases that match TRBD1. The CDR3 here is CASSLGTGPGYTF. CDR3 sequence (DNA): TGTGCCAGCAGCTTAGGGACAGGGCCTGGCTACACCTTC.